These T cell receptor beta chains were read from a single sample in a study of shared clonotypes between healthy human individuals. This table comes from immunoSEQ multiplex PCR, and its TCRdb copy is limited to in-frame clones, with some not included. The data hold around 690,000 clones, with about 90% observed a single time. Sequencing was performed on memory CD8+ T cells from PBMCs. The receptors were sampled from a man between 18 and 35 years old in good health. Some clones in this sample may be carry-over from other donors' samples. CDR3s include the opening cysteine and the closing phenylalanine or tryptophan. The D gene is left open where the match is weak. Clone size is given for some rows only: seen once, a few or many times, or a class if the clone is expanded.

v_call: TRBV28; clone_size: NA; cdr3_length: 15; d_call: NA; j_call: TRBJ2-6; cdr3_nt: TGTGCCAGCGGTAACCCGGGGAGCGGGGCCAACGTCCTGACTTTC; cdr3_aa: CASGNPGSGANVLTF
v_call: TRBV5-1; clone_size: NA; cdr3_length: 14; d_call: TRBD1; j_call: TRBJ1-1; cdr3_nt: TGCGCCAGCAGCTTTACAGGGGTCGGCACTGAAGCTTTCTTT; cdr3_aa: CASSFTGVGTEAFF
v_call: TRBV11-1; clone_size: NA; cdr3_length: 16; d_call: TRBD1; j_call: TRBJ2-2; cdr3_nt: TGTGCCAGCAGCTTGGGCAGAGGGGGCCACACCGGGGAGCTGTTTTTT; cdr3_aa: CASSLGRGGHTGELFF
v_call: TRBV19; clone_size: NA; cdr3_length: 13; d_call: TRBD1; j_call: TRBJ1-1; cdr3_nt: TGTGCCAGTAGTACACAGGGGGCCACTGAAGCTTTCTTT; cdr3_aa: CASSTQGATEAFF
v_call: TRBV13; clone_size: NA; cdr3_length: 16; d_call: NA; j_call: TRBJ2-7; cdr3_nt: TGTGCCAGCCCGAGGAGGGAGTTCTCGGTAACCTACGAGCAGTACTTC; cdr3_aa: CASPRREFSVTYEQYF
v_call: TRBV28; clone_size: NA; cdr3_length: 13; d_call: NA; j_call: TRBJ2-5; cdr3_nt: TGTGCCAGCAGTCAGGTTCTTCAAGAGACCCAGTACTTC; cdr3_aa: CASSQVLQETQYF
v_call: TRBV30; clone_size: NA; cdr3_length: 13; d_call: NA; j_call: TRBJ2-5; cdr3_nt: TGTGCCTGGGAGATTGGCTCTGGAGAGACCCAGTACTTC; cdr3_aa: CAWEIGSGETQYF
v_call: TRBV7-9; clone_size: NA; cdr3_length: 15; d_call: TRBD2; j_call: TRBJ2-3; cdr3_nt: TGTGCCAGCAGCTTAAGCGGGGATAGCACAGATACGCAGTATTTT; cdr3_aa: CASSLSGDSTDTQYF
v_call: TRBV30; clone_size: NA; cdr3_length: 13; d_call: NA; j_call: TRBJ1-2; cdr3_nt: TGTGCCTGGAGTGTTAGCCAGAACTATGGCTACACCTTC; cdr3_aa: CAWSVSQNYGYTF
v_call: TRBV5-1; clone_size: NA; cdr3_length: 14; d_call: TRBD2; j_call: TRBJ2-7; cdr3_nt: TGCGCCAGCAGCCGGAGACTAGCCGTTCGCGAGCAGTACTTC; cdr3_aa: CASSRRLAVREQYF
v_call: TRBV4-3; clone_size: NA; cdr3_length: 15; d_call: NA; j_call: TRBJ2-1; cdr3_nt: TGCGCCAGCAGCCAAGATCCCAGCGGGCACAATGAGCAGTTCTTC; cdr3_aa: CASSQDPSGHNEQFF
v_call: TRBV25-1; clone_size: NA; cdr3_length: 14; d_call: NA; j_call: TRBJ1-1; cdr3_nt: TGTGCCAGCAGTGAATGGGCCGTGAACACTGAAGCTTTCTTT; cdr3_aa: CASSEWAVNTEAFF
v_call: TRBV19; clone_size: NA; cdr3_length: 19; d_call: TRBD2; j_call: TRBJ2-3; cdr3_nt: TGTGCCAGTAGTATCAGGGGACTAGCGGGAGTGGGGGACACAGATACGCAGTATTTT; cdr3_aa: CASSIRGLAGVGDTDTQYF
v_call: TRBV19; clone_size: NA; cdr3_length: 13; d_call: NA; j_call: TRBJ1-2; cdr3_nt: TGTGCCAGTAGTACAGGGGCAACCTATGGCTACACCTTC; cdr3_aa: CASSTGATYGYTF
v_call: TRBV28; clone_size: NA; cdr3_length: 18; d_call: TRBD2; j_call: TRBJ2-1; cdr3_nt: TGTGCCAGCAGTCCCAGCGGGGGCGGGAGAGGATCCTACAATGAGCAGTTCTTC; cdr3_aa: CASSPSGGGRGSYNEQFF
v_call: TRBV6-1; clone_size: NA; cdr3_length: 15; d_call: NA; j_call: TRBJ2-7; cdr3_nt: TGTGCCAGCAGATTACCGGGACAACTTTCCTACGAGCAGTACTTC; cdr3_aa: CASRLPGQLSYEQYF
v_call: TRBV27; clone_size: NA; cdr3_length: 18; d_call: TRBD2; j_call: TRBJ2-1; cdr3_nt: TGTGCCAGCAGTTTAATAGCGGGAGGGGTAGGCTCCTACAATGAGCAGTTCTTC; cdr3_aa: CASSLIAGGVGSYNEQFF
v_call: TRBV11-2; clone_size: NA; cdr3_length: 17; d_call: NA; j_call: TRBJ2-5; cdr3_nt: TGTGCCAGCAGCCCATGGGCCAGAGGCCCCGCGGGGGAGACCCAGTACTTC; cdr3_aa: CASSPWARGPAGETQYF
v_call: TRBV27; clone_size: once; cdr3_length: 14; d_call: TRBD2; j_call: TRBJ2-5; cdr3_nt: TGTGCCACTTCGGGCGGGGGTATTTGGGGTACCCAGTACTTC; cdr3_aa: CATSGGGIWGTQYF
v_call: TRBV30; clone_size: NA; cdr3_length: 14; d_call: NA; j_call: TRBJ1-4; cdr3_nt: TGTGCCTGGAGTGTACTTAAGGGGCGGTCGAAACTGTTTTTT; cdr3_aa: CAWSVLKGRSKLFF
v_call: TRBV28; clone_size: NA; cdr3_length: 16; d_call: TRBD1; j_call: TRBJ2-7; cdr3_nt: TGTGCCAGCAGTTTATTAGGACAGGGGATTTCATACGAGCAGTACTTC; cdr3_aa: CASSLLGQGISYEQYF
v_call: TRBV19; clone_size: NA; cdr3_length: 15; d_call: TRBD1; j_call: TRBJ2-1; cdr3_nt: TGTGCCAGTACCAGGGACAGGGAAGGCTACAATGAGCAGTTCTTC; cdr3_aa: CASTRDREGYNEQFF
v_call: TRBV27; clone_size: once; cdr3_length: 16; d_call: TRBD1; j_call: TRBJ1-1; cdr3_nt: TGTGCCAGCAGTTTAAGGCAGGGGGCGGTGAACACTGAAGCTTTCTTT; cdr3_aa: CASSLRQGAVNTEAFF
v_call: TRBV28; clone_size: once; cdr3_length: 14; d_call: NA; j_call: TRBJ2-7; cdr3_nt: TGTGCCAGCAGTTTAGCGCTGGGGTACTACGAGCAGTACTTC; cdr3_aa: CASSLALGYYEQYF
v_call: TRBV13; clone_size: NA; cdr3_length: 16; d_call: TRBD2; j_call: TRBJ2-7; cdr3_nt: TGTGCCAGCAGCTCGAGAGCGGGAGCCACGGGGTACGAGCAGTACTTC; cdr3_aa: CASSSRAGATGYEQYF
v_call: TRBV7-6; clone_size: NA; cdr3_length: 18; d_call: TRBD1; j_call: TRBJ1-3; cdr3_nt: TGTGCCAGCAGCCTCCGCCCTGGACAGGGTTCCGCTGGAAACACCATATATTTT; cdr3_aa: CASSLRPGQGSAGNTIYF
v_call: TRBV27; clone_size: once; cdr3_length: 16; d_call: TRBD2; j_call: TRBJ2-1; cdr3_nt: TGTGCCTCACAACGGCGGACTAGCGCCGATTACAATGAGCAGTTCTTC; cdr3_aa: CASQRRTSADYNEQFF
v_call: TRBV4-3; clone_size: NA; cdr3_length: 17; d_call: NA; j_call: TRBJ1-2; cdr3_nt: TGCGCCAGCAGCCAACATCGTGGGCCGGGCAGCGGCTATGGCTACACCTTC; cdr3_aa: CASSQHRGPGSGYGYTF
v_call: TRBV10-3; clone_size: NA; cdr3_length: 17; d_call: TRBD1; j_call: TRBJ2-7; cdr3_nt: TGTGCCATCAGTGCCCCGGAGGAAATGGGACAGGACCACGAGCAGTACTTC; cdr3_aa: CAISAPEEMGQDHEQYF
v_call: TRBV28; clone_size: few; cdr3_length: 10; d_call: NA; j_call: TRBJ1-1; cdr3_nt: TGTGCCAGCAGTTCCACTGAAGCTTTCTTT; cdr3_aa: CASSSTEAFF
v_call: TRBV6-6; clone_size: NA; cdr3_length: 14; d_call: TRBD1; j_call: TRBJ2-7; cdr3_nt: TGTGCCAGCAGTCTAGGGGGCGCTTCTGACGAGCAGTACTTC; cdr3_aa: CASSLGGASDEQYF
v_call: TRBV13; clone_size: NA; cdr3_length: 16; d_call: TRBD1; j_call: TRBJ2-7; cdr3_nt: TGTGCCAGCAGCTTAGGCCTTGGACAGGTAACCTACGAGCAGTACTTC; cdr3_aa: CASSLGLGQVTYEQYF
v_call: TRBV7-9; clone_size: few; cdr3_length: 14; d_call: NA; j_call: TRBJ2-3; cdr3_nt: TGTGCCAGCAGCTTAGCGACCCCCTCGGAAACGCAGTATTTT; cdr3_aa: CASSLATPSETQYF
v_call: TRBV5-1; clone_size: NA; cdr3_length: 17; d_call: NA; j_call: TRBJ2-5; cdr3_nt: TGCGCCAGCAGCCCGCTTTGGAGGGGGTCCTCTCAAGAGACCCAGTACTTC; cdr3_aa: CASSPLWRGSSQETQYF
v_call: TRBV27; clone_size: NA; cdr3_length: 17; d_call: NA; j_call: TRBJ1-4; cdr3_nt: TGTGCCAGCAGTTTATCGAGCGGAGGGGGACCTAATGAAAAACTGTTTTTT; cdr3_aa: CASSLSSGGGPNEKLFF
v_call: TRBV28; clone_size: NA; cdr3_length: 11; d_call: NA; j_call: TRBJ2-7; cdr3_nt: TGTGCCAGCAGTCCCGCCTACGAGCAGTACTTC; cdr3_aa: CASSPAYEQYF
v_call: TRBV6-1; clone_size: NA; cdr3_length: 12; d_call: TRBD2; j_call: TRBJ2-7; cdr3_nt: TGTGCCAGCGGGAGGGAGGGCCACGAGCAGTACTTC; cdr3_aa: CASGREGHEQYF
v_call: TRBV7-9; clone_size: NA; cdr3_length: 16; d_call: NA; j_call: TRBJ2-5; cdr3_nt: TGTGCCAGCAGCGTCGGGTGGGAGAGAGGGGGGGAGACCCAGTACTTC; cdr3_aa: CASSVGWERGGETQYF
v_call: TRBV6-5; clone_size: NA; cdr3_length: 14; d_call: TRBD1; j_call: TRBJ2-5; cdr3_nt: TGTGCCAGCAGCCTCGGACAGGGTGGGGAGACCCAGTACTTC; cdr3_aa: CASSLGQGGETQYF
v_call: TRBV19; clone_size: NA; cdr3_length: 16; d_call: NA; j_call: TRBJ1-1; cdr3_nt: TGTGCCAGTAGTCCTCCGCAGGGGCCAATGAACACTGAAGCTTTCTTT; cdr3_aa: CASSPPQGPMNTEAFF
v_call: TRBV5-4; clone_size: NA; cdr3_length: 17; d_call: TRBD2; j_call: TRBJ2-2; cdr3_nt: TGTGCCAGCAGCTTGGGTTCGCGGGGGAGGAACACCGGGGAGCTGTTTTTT; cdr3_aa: CASSLGSRGRNTGELFF
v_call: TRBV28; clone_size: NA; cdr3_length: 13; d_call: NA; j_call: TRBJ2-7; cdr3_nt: TGTGCCAGCAGTCCGCAGGGAAACTACGAGCAGTACTTC; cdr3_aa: CASSPQGNYEQYF
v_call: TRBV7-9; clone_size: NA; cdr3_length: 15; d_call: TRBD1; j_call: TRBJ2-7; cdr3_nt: TGTGCCAGCAGCTCCCCGGGACAGGGCCCCTACGAGCAGTACTTC; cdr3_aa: CASSSPGQGPYEQYF
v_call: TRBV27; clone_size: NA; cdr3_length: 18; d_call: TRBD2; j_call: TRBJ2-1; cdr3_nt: TGTGCCAGCAGTTTATTAGGGGGCCCGGGACTAGCCCCAAATGAGCAGTTCTTC; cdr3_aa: CASSLLGGPGLAPNEQFF
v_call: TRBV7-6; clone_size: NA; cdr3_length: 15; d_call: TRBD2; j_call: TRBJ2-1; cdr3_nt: TGTGCCAGCAGCTTGACTAGCGAGAACTACAATGAGCAGTTCTTC; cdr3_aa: CASSLTSENYNEQFF
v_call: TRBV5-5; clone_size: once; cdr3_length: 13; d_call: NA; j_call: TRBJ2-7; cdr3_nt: TGTGCCAGCAGCTGGACGCCATCCTACGAGCAGTACTTC; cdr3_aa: CASSWTPSYEQYF
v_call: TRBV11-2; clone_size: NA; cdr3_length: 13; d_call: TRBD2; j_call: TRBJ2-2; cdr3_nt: TGTGCCAGTAGCGGGAGAGGGACCGGGGAGCTGTTTTTT; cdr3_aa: CASSGRGTGELFF
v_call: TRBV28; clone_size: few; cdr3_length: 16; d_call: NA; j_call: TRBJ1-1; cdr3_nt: TGTGCCAGCACCGCGGTAGAGTTCTGGGCGGCCGCTGAAGCTTTCTTT; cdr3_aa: CASTAVEFWAAAEAFF
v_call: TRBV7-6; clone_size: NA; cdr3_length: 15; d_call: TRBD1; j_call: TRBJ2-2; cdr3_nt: TGTGCCAGCAGCTCTCGACAGGGGTCCACCGGGGAGCTGTTTTTT; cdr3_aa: CASSSRQGSTGELFF
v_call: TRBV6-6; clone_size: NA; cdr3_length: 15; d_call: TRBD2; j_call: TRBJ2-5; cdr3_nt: TGTGCCAGCAGTTACAGCGGGGGTGGGGGAGAGACCCAGTACTTC; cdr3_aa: CASSYSGGGGETQYF
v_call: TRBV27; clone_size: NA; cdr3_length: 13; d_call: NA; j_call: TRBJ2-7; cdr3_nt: TGTGCCAGCAGTTTTGTACAGTCCTACGAGCAGTACTTC; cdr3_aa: CASSFVQSYEQYF
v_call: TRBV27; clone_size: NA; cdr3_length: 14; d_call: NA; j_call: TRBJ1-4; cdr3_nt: TGTGCCAGCAGTTTTGGGCGAGGGGTTGGAAAACTGTTTTTT; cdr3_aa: CASSFGRGVGKLFF
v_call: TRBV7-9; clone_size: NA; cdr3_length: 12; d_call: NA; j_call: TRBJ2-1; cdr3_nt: TGTGCCAGCAGATTAGACCCCAGTGAGCAGTTCTTC; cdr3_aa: CASRLDPSEQFF
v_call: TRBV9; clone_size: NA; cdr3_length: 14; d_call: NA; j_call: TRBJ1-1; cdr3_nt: TGTGCCAGCAGCGCCTACAACATGAACACTGAAGCTTTCTTT; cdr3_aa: CASSAYNMNTEAFF
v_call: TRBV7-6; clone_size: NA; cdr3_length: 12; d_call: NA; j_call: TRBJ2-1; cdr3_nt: TGTGCCAGCAGCTTAGGAGGAGGTGAGCAGTTCTTC; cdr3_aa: CASSLGGGEQFF
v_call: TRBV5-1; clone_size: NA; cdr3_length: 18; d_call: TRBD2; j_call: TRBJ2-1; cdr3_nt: TGCGCCAGCAGCTTGGGCCTAGCGGGAGGCCCTCATTTCAATGAGCAGTTCTTC; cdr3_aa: CASSLGLAGGPHFNEQFF
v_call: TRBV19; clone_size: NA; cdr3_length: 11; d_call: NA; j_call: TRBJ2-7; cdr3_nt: TGTGCCAGTAGGGAGGGCTACGAGCAGTACTTC; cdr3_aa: CASREGYEQYF
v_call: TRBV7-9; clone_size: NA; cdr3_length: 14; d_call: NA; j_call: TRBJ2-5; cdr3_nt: TGTGCCAGCAGCTTAGCCCCTCCGCGGGAGACCCAGTACTTC; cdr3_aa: CASSLAPPRETQYF
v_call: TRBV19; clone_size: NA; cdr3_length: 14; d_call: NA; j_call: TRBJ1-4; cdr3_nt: TGTGCCAGTAGTATAGTTGGAGGGGTCGAAAAACTGTTTTTT; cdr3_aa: CASSIVGGVEKLFF
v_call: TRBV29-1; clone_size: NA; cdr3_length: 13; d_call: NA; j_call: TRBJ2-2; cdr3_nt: TGCAGCGTTGCCGGACTGAACACCGGGGAGCTGTTTTTT; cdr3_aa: CSVAGLNTGELFF